This record covers a single TCR beta chain. As processed by the authors: Using reference gene primer amplification, nucleated cell counts were estimated. Profiled with immunoSEQ multiplex PCR; TCRdb holds only in-frame clones, not every one. That table gives V, J and clone size, and the DNA gave D and trimming. The sample lists 200,000 to 300,000 clones; around 88% were seen once. This entry is derived from a study of blood T cell repertoires in COVID-19. Study-level information: There were acute and convalescent COVID-19 samples, and they came from the United States, Italy and Spain. Sources were T cells, B-cell-depleted T cells, or PBMCs; the material itself was cDNA or gDNA.

V was clipped by 0 bases and J by 4 bases, with 7 bases between them. Germline CDR1 reads MNHEY; CDR2 reads SVGEGT. This CDR3 comprises 13 residues. The source is a man aged 25 to 40 with active or convalescent COVID-19. This chain links TRBV6-2 or TRBV6-3 with TRBJ2-7; no clear D. The sample taken for sequencing was peripheral blood. Here the CDR3 DNA reads TGTGCCAGCAGTTACTCGATGCAGTACGAGCAGTACTTC. Its protein product is CASSYSMQYEQYF.